This T cell receptor (beta chain) was found in a study of T-cell memory formation after mild COVID-19. Study in general: TCR clusters largely stayed donor specific. Points from the study as a whole: SARS-CoV-2 specificity was not confirmed for second-wave clones peaking on day 37.

As for this clonotype: The antigen is not known.

A single record per CDR3 protein comes from TCRdb applying MiXCR to the 5' RACE reads. The data show just over 200,000 distinct CDR3 sequences, about 9.2% seen once. The specimen sequenced was PBMCs or a T cell subset sorted from them (not recorded which). The sequence came from a man younger than 35 who had mild COVID-19 (a few samples of this study predate the infection). Cell type and time point are not known.

This CDR3 reads CASTSGGARNIQYF. The CDR3 region has the DNA TGTGCCAGCACTAGCGGGGGGGCTAGAAACATTCAGTACTTC. The chain links TRBV7-8 to TRBJ2-4, with TRBD2 matching over 12 bases. J gave up 6 bases and V 7 bases, and 4 bases lay outside the gene matches. Germline CDR1 and CDR2: SGHVS and FQNEAQ. The CDR3 runs 14 residues.